The 25 T cell receptor beta chains in this list originate from one sample, sequenced in a study of graft-versus-host responses after intestinal transplantation. The antigens these receptors bind are not known. TCRdb keeps only in-frame clones here, not all; method: immunoSEQ multiplex PCR. The sample lists roughly 100,000 clones, over 85% occurring once. Material: unstimulated CD8+ T cells sorted from spleen or lymph node cells, obtained before intestinal transplant. The source of these receptors is a human donor who received an intestinal transplant.

This chain uses TRBV5-6 with TRBJ1-2; D gene ambiguous. Germline CDR1 and CDR2: SGHDT and YYEEEE. Trimming took off 4 bases at V and 8 bases at J, with 15 bases between the two ends. The CDR3 loop spans 13 amino acids. This chain's CDR3 is CASSPGWGGGYTF. For the CDR3, the DNA is TGTGCCAGCAGCCCTGGGTGGGGTGGAGGCTACACCTTC. The complete variable domain, with remaining parts taken from reference TRBV5-6 and TRBJ1-2, reads DAGVTQSPTHLIKTRGQQVTLRCSPKSGHDTVSWYQQALGQGPQFIFQYYEEEERQRGNFPDRFSGHQFPNYSSELNVNALLLGDSALYLCASSPGWGGGYTFGSGTRLTVV.

This sequence joins TRBV9 and TRBJ1-1, with TRBD1 matching over 7 bases. CDR1 SGDLS and CDR2 YYNGEE come from the germline V gene. The CDR3 length is 17 residues. Germline trimming cut 3 bases from V and 10 bases from J; bases unmatched to any gene: 21. The CDR3 loop reads CASSADPRTGQGEGAFF. For the CDR3, the DNA is TGTGCCAGCAGCGCCGACCCCCGGACAGGCCAGGGGGAAGGAGCTTTCTTT.

This clone was seen more than once but under ten times. The chain employs TRBV7-9 and TRBJ1-2; D ambiguous. Trimming took off 6 bases at V and 6 bases at J, with 14 bases between the two ends. Germline lookup yields CDR1 SEHNR and CDR2 FQNEAQ (reference sequence). The CDR3 spans 13 residues. This CDR3 is CASRTSGEDGYTF. The DNA of the CDR3 is TGTGCCAGCAGGACCAGCGGGGAGGATGGCTACACCTTC.

The rearrangement uses TRBV19 and TRBJ1-1; possible D gene TRBD1, 5 bases. This CDR3 has 13 amino acids. Trimming stripped 5 bases from V and 5 bases from J, with 12 bases between. Germline CDR1 reads LNHDA; CDR2 reads SQIVND (reference sequence). CDR3 loop: CASSEGEWTEAFF. The CDR3 DNA follows: TGTGCCAGTAGTGAAGGGGAGTGGACTGAAGCTTTCTTT. Filled out from reference TRBV19 and TRBJ1-1, the complete variable domain reads DGGITQSPKYLFRKEGQNVTLSCEQNLNHDAMYWYRQDPGQGLRLIYYSQIVNDFQKGDIAEGYSVSREKKESFPLTVTSAQKNPTAFYLCASSEGEWTEAFFGQGTRLTVV.

This clone was observed a single time. This sequence joins TRBV30 and TRBJ2-3, with D uncertain. There are 16 residues in the CDR3. Germline V gene data show CDR1 as GTSNPN and CDR2 as SVGIG (reference sequence). The V and J ends lost 0 bases and 0 bases respectively, with 13 bases between them. CDR3 residues: CAWSVLRETSTDTQYF. CDR3 coding DNA: TGTGCCTGGAGTGTACTCAGAGAGACTAGCACAGATACGCAGTATTTT.

The chain employs TRBV5-1 and TRBJ2-5, with a possible D match to TRBD2 (6 bases). The J call may be faulty, since TRBJ2-7 better matches the DNA end. The CDR3 has 12 residues. Germline loops: CDR1 SGHRS, CDR2 YFSETQ. For the CDR3, the DNA is TGCGCCAGCAGCTTACGGGGGTACGAGCAGTACTTC. Amino acids: CASSLRGYEQYF.

This clone was observed a handful of times. The rearrangement uses TRBV19 and TRBJ1-1; the D is unclear. V was pared by 1 base and J by 6 bases, with 6 bases between. The CDR3 has 12 amino acids. Germline CDR1 is LNHDA and CDR2 is SQIVND (reference sequence). The CDR3 nucleotides are TGTGCCAGTAGTATAGGGTTCGCTGAAGCTTTCTTT. Translated, it gives CASSIGFAEAFF.

Only one count was recorded for this clone. CDR3 region: CASSPDRGKSSYNEQFF. CDR3 bases: TGTGCCAGCAGCCCGGACAGAGGCAAAAGCTCCTACAATGAGCAGTTCTTC. The rearrangement joins TRBV7-9 to TRBJ2-1; D may be TRBD1 (6 bases). CDR1 is SEHNR and CDR2 is FQNEAQ in the germline V gene (reference sequence). V was shortened by 5 bases and J by 0 bases, with 17 bases between the two germline ends. The CDR3 length is 17 residues.

This clone is categorized as large (0.1 to 1%). The V and J genes are TRBV19 and TRBJ1-4; 10 bases map to TRBD1. Germline CDR1 LNHDA, CDR2 SQIVND (reference sequence). The trim removed 6 bases at V and 0 bases at J, leaving 7 bases unmatched. The CDR3 covers 17 residues. CDR3 coding DNA: TGTGCCAGTAGACCGCGGGACAGGGGAGCAACTAATGAAAAACTGTTTTTT. Its translation is CASRPRDRGATNEKLFF.

J is TRBJ2-1 and V is TRBV7-2; perhaps TRBD2 as D (5 bases). Germline V gene sequence: CDR1 SGHTA, CDR2 FQGNSA. The length of the CDR3 is 15 residues. The V gene lost 3 bases and the J gene lost 4 bases, with 13 bases spanning the gap. As DNA, the CDR3 is TGTGCCAGCAGCTTTGTGGCAGGAGGATACAATGAGCAGTTCTTC. Protein product: CASSFVAGGYNEQFF.

The chain joins TRBV7-8 to TRBJ2-5; D gene ambiguous. The CDR3 length is 15 residues. V was trimmed by 1 base and J by 4 bases, leaving 13 bases between them. Germline V CDR1 and CDR2: SGHVS, FQNEAQ. CDR3 residues: CASSLGGGMIETQYF. In DNA, the CDR3 is TGTGCCAGCAGCTTAGGTGGCGGTATGATAGAGACCCAGTACTTC.

The V call is TRBV19, the J call TRBJ2-4; 8 nucleotides line up with TRBD2. Germline values: CDR1 LNHDA, CDR2 SQIVND (reference sequence). Germline trimming cut 10 bases from V and 0 bases from J; bases unmatched to any gene: 17. The CDR3 has 18 amino acids. DNA for the CDR3: TGTGCCACCCGGGCTAGCGGGCTTACCGATCTAGCCAAAAACATTCAGTACTTC. The encoded protein is CATRASGLTDLAKNIQYF.

The chain links TRBV7-7 to TRBJ2-2; D is perhaps TRBD2 (6 bases). V gave up 5 bases and J gave up 4 bases, with 8 bases separating them. Germline values: CDR1 SSHAT, CDR2 FNYEAQ (reference sequence). The CDR3 is 13 residues long. The CDR3: CASSMTSTGELFF. The CDR3 DNA follows: TGTGCCAGCAGCATGACTAGCACCGGGGAGCTGTTTTTT. The whole variable domain, filled in from reference TRBV7-7 and TRBJ2-2, reads GAGVSQSPRYKVTKRGQDVTLRCDPISSHATLYWYQQALGQGPEFLTYFNYEAQPDKSGLPSDRFSAERPEGSISTLTIQRTEQRDSAMYRCASSMTSTGELFFGEGSRLTVL.

CDR3 sequence reads: CASSLGQGEPEAFF. The CDR3 nucleotides read TGTGCCAGCAGCTTGGGACAGGGTGAGCCTGAAGCTTTCTTT. This chain links TRBV7-3 with TRBJ1-1; 9 bases are a match to TRBD1. The CDR3 extends over 14 amino acids. The V segment lost 3 bases and the J segment 6 bases; nucleotides outside the gene matches: 5. Germline values: CDR1 SGHTA, CDR2 FQGTGA.

The genes are TRBV5-8 and TRBJ1-2; possibly TRBD1 for D (6 bases). CDR3 length: 17 residues. The V end lost 4 bases, the J end lost 4 bases, and 23 bases lay between the germline ends. Germline assignment: CDR1 SGHTS and CDR2 YDEGEE. CDR3 nucleotides: TGTGCCAGCAGCGTCGTGAGCGTAGGACAGCGCTTCTATGGCTACACCTTC. Translated, it gives CASSVVSVGQRFYGYTF.

The genes are TRBV7-6 and TRBJ2-7; TRBD2 matches 12 bases. This CDR3 spans 16 amino acids. Germline-derived CDR1 and CDR2 are SGHVS and FNYEAQ. The trim removed 5 bases at V and 6 bases at J, leaving 11 bases unmatched. As DNA, the CDR3 is TGTGCCAGCAGCAACACAACTAGCGGGGGGCACCGCGAGCAGTACTTC. Protein product: CASSNTTSGGHREQYF.

The V gene is TRBV5-5, the J gene TRBJ2-6; D perhaps matches TRBD2 (5 bases). The CDR3 runs 16 residues. V was pared by 0 bases and J by 3 bases, with 10 bases between. Germline loops: CDR1 SGHKS, CDR2 YYEKEE (reference sequence). As DNA, the CDR3 is TGTGCCAGCAGCTTGGACGGGGTAGGTGGGGCCAACGTCCTGACTTTC. Translating it yields CASSLDGVGGANVLTF.

The genes are TRBV11-2 and TRBJ2-7, with 10 nucleotides matching TRBD1. The CDR3 is 15 residues long. Germline CDR1 reads SGHAT; CDR2 reads FQNNGV. The V segment lost 5 bases and the J segment 3 bases; nucleotides outside the gene matches: 7. CDR3 residues: CASSHGQGGGYEQYF. The CDR3 DNA reads TGTGCCAGCAGCCATGGACAGGGGGGAGGCTACGAGCAGTACTTC.

The genes are TRBV29-1 and TRBJ1-2; TRBD1 might be the D (5 bases). CDR1 and CDR2 (germline): SQVTM, ANQGSEA. CDR3 length: 13 amino acids. V lost 8 bases and J 8 bases, leaving 21 bases between the germline ends. The CDR3 region has the DNA TGCAGCTCATCCCGGGGCCGGGACTTCGGCTACACCTTC. Translating gives CSSSRGRDFGYTF.

V usage is TRBV5-1 and J usage is TRBJ2-7, with TRBD2 as a possible D gene (5 bases). The CDR3 spans 14 residues. V lost 5 bases, J lost 0 bases, and 12 bases lay in between. Germline lookup yields CDR1 SGHRS and CDR2 YFSETQ. The CDR3 region is CASRGTRGSYEQYF. The CDR3 bases are TGCGCCAGCAGGGGTACTCGGGGCTCCTACGAGCAGTACTTC.

V gene TRBV11-3 combines with J gene TRBJ1-2; 7 bases are a match to TRBD1. CDR3 length equals 14 residues. Germline V gene sequence: CDR1 SGHNT, CDR2 YENEEA. With 5 bases clipped from V and 5 bases from J, the junction kept 8 bases outside the gene matches. The CDR3 is CASSRGTDHYGYTF. As DNA, the CDR3 is TGTGCCAGCAGCAGAGGGACAGATCATTATGGCTACACCTTC. Using reference TRBV11-3 and TRBJ1-2 for the parts outside the CDR3, the full variable domain is EAGVVQSPRYKIIEKKQPVAFWCNPISGHNTLYWYLQNLGQGPELLIRYENEEAVDDSQLPKDRFSAERLKGVDSTLKIQPAELGDSAVYLCASSRGTDHYGYTFGSGTRLTVV.

The CDR3 DNA follows: TGTGCCAGCAGCTTAGGGGGGGCAGAGCAGTACTTC. Protein: CASSLGGAEQYF. The chain couples TRBV11-2 to TRBJ2-7; D may match TRBD1 or TRBD2 (6 bases each). Germline lookup yields CDR1 SGHAT and CDR2 FQNNGV. V was clipped by 1 base and J by 7 bases, with 8 bases between them. This CDR3 comprises 12 residues.

The J gene is TRBJ2-5, the V gene TRBV4-2; tentative D call: TRBD2 (6 bases). The CDR3 has 15 residues. Germline values: CDR1 LGHNA, CDR2 YNFKEQ. V lost 0 bases to trimming and J lost 4 bases, with 12 bases between them. The CDR3 DNA sequence: TGTGCCAGCAGCCAAGAGGGGGGAGGACGAGAGACCCAGTACTTC. It encodes CASSQEGGGRETQYF.

The chain carries TRBV27 and TRBJ1-2; 7 bases map to TRBD1. V was pared by 1 base and J by 4 bases, with 6 bases of the junction left unmatched. CDR3 size: 15 residues. Germline-derived CDR1 and CDR2 are MNHEY and SMNVEV (reference sequence). CDR3 region: CASSLYRGTPYGYTF. The DNA of the CDR3 is TGTGCCAGCAGTTTATACAGGGGTACTCCCTATGGCTACACCTTC.

The chain employs TRBV29-1 and TRBJ1-4; TRBD1 aligns across 7 bases. V lost 0 bases to trimming and J lost 6 bases; unmatched junction nucleotides: 10. This CDR3 spans 16 amino acids. Germline loops: CDR1 SQVTM, CDR2 ANQGSEA. The CDR3 nucleotides are TGCAGCGTTGAAGATGGAACGACAGGGTCGTATGAAAAACTGTTTTTT. This codes for CSVEDGTTGSYEKLFF.